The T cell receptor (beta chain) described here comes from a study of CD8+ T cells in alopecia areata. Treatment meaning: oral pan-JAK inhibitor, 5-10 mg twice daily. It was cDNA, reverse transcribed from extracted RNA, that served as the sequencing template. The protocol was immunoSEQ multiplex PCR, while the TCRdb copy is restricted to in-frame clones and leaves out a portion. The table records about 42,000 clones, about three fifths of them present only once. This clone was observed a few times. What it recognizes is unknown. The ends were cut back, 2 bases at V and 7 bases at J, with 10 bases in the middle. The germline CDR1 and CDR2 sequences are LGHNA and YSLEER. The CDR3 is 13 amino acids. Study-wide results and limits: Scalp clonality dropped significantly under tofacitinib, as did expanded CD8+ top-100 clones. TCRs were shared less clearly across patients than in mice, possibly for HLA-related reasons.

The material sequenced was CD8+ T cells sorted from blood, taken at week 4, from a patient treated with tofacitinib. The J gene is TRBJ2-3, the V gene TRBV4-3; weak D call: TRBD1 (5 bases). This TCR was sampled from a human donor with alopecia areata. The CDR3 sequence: CASSQTTGNTQYF. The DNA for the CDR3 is TGCGCCAGCAGCCAAACTACAGGAAATACGCAGTATTTT.